Presented here are 26 T cell receptor beta chains from one specimen sequenced in a study of CD8 T cells in ankylosing spondylitis. TCRdb called the 5' RACE reads again in MiXCR, with one record for every CDR3 protein. The data hold about 310,000 distinct CDR3 sequences, with roughly 20% observed a single time. Sequenced material: blood, either unsorted or a sorted T cell fraction (not recorded which). The receptors were gathered from a female donor with ankylosing spondylitis or in good health (not recorded which).

The rearrangement uses TRBV5-6 and TRBJ2-1, with a weak D call TRBD2 (5 bases). The germline CDR1 and CDR2 sequences are SGHDT and YYEEEE. Trimming stripped 4 bases from V and 0 bases from J, with 14 bases between. This CDR3 comprises 16 residues. The CDR3 DNA follows: TGTGCCAGCAGCCCCCCGGGGTCGTACTCCTACAATGAGCAGTTCTTC. It yields the protein CASSPPGSYSYNEQFF.

Only a few counts were recorded for this clonotype. The chain recombines TRBV10-3 with TRBJ2-7, with 9 bases matching TRBD1. The trim removed 11 bases at V and 3 bases at J, leaving 5 bases unmatched. The CDR3 loop spans 12 amino acids. CDR1 and CDR2 from the germline V gene are ENHRY and SYGVKD. CDR3 nucleotides: TGTGCCCTTGGGACAGGGAGCTACGAGCAGTACTTC. It yields the protein CALGTGSYEQYF.

This clonotype was observed a few times. V usage is TRBV2 and J usage is TRBJ2-1; 11 bases map to TRBD2. This CDR3 is built from 15 residues. Germline assignment: CDR1 SNHLY and CDR2 FYNNEI. V gave up 6 bases and J gave up 8 bases; unmatched junction bases: 9. The CDR3 nucleotides read TGTGCCAGCAGGATGGCGACTAGCGGGATCTATGAGCAGTTCTTC. Translation gives CASRMATSGIYEQFF. Based on the CDR3 plus reference TRBV2 and TRBJ2-1, the full variable domain is EPEVTQTPSHQVTQMGQEVILRCVPISNHLYFYWYRQILGQKVEFLVSFYNNEISEKSEIFDDQFSVERPDGSNFTLKIRSTKLEDSAMYFCASRMATSGIYEQFFGPGTRLTVL.

Here the CDR3 DNA reads TGTGCCAGCAGCCAGGACAGGGTTGCCAATGAGCAGTTCTTC. Translation gives CASSQDRVANEQFF. The rearrangement links TRBV7-2 to TRBJ2-1; 8 bases line up with TRBD1. Germline V gene sequence: CDR1 SGHTA, CDR2 FQGNSA. There are 14 residues in the CDR3. Trimming cost V 5 bases and J 6 bases; bases outside gene matches: 6.

V usage is TRBV20-1 and J usage is TRBJ2-7; 7 bases match TRBD2. The CDR3 covers 14 residues. Germline V gene data show CDR1 as DFQATT and CDR2 as SNEGSKA (reference sequence). Trimming took 6 bases from V and 2 from J; bases not matched to a gene: 10. CDR3 protein: CSARSGLGAYEQYF. CDR3 DNA: TGCAGTGCCAGAAGCGGACTAGGAGCCTACGAGCAGTACTTC.

This clonotype was seen a handful of times. This chain uses TRBV5-1 with TRBJ2-3; 10 positions match TRBD2. The CDR3 sequence is 15 residues long. The germline V gene encodes CDR1 SGHRS and CDR2 YFSETQ. V dropped 4 bases and J dropped 2; count of bases not matched to a gene: 4. CDR3 bases: TGCGCCAGCAGCATCGGACTAGCGGTCACAGATACGCAGTATTTT. Translating gives CASSIGLAVTDTQYF.

A few counts support this clonotype. The chain joins TRBV27 to TRBJ2-3, with a possible D match to TRBD2 (6 bases). The germline gives CDR1 MNHEY, CDR2 SMNVEV (reference sequence). The V end lost 2 bases, the J end lost 1 base, and 13 bases lay between the germline ends. This CDR3 contains 16 residues. This CDR3 is CASSLVAVGGTDTQYF. In DNA, the CDR3 is TGTGCCAGCAGTTTAGTAGCGGTGGGCGGCACAGATACGCAGTATTTT.

The table lists this clonotype with a few counts. This sequence joins TRBV7-2 and TRBJ2-3, with 13 bases identical to TRBD2. Losses at the gene ends were 7 bases for V and 2 bases for J; bases not matched to a gene: 9. The CDR3 totals 17 residues. Germline CDR1 and CDR2: SGHTA and FQGNSA. CDR3 residues: CASTGTSGKGVTDTQYF. CDR3 DNA: TGTGCCAGCACCGGGACTAGCGGGAAGGGGGTCACAGATACGCAGTATTTT.

The chain has TRBV7-2 and TRBJ2-1; weak D call: TRBD1 (5 bases). Trimming removed 3 bases at V and 1 base at J, with 13 bases between. The CDR3 totals 16 residues. CDR1 is SGHTA, CDR2 FQGNSA, per germline. The CDR3 coding sequence is TGTGCCAGCAGCTTTATAGGGGCATCGTCCTACAATGAGCAGTTCTTC. Amino acid sequence: CASSFIGASSYNEQFF.

This clonotype has more than one count but fewer than ten. The chain is built from TRBV7-6 and TRBJ1-1; D may be TRBD1 (6 bases). Trimming took off 3 bases at V and 11 bases at J, with 22 bases between the two ends. The CDR3 has 15 residues. Germline CDR1 reads SGHVS; CDR2 reads FNYEAQ. CDR3 bases: TGTGCCAGCAGCTTCTTATACAGGGAAGGGATGAAGGCTTTCTTT. It encodes CASSFLYREGMKAFF. Using reference TRBV7-6 and TRBJ1-1 for the parts outside the CDR3, the full variable domain is GAGVSQSPRYKVTKRGQDVALRCDPISGHVSLYWYRQALGQGPEFLTYFNYEAQQDKSGLPNDRFSAERPEGSISTLTIQRTEQRDSAMYRCASSFLYREGMKAFFGQGTRLTVV.

This clonotype was counted a few times. The chain employs TRBV7-2 and TRBJ2-6; unclear D gene. The CDR3 extends over 15 amino acids. Germline V CDR1 and CDR2: SGHTA, FQGNSA. Trimming took off 0 bases at V and 2 bases at J, with 5 bases between the two ends. CDR3 nucleotides: TGTGCCAGCAGCTTAGCCGAGACTGGGGCCAACGTCCTGACTTTC. Residues: CASSLAETGANVLTF.

The gene calls are TRBV6-1 and TRBJ1-1, with TRBD1 as a possible D gene (5 bases). The CDR3 totals 13 residues. Trimming stripped 10 bases from V and 0 bases from J, with 12 bases between. Germline CDR1 and CDR2: MNHNS and SASEGT. The CDR3 region is CATMTAMNTEAFF. Here the CDR3 DNA reads TGTGCCACTATGACAGCCATGAACACTGAAGCTTTCTTT.

In its sample, this clonotype was seen a few times. The genes are TRBV27 and TRBJ1-4, with D unresolved. The ends were cut back, 2 bases at V and 0 bases at J, with 7 bases in the middle. CDR3 length: 15 residues. The germline V gene has CDR1 MNHEY and CDR2 SMNVEV (reference sequence). CDR3 coding DNA: TGTGCCAGCAGTTTAGGTCGGCCAACTAATGAAAAACTGTTTTTT. Translated: CASSLGRPTNEKLFF.

In this sample, this clonotype turned up a few times. The V call is TRBV2, the J call TRBJ1-5, with D possibly being TRBD1 (5 bases). Germline CDR1 is SNHLY and CDR2 is FYNNEI. Trimming shortened V by 4 bases and J by 1 base, and 8 bases separated the two germline ends. This CDR3 comprises 14 residues. The CDR3, as DNA: TGTGCCAGCAGTGTGGGGACGAGCAATCAGCCCCAGCATTTT. Protein sequence: CASSVGTSNQPQHF.

The CDR3 coding sequence is TGTGCCAGCAGCTTAGGGCGGGACGGGGACGAGCAGTACTTC. Protein sequence: CASSLGRDGDEQYF. The chain links TRBV7-9 to TRBJ2-7; perhaps TRBD2 as D (6 bases). This CDR3 contains 14 residues. CDR1 and CDR2 from the germline V gene are SEHNR and FQNEAQ (reference sequence). V lost 1 base and J 5 bases, leaving 12 bases between the germline ends.

J is TRBJ1-2 and V is TRBV6-6, with D hard to call. The CDR3 has 13 residues. Germline V lookup: CDR1 MNHNY, CDR2 SVGAGI (reference sequence). Trimming removed 2 bases at V and 1 base at J, with 5 bases between. The CDR3 coding sequence is TGTGCCAGCAGTTACGGGGATAACTATGGCTACACCTTC. It specifies CASSYGDNYGYTF.

This clonotype appeared many times. V usage is TRBV29-1 and J usage is TRBJ2-7; D is undetermined. Trimming removed 4 bases from V and 3 bases from J, with 10 bases in between. CDR1 and CDR2 (germline): SQVTM, ANQGSEA. The CDR3 is 12 residues long. The DNA for the CDR3 is TGCAGCGTTGTTTCAGGAGACTACGAGCAGTACTTC. Its translation: CSVVSGDYEQYF.

This clonotype was counted between two and nine times. V gene TRBV15 combines with J gene TRBJ2-1; D is unclear. This CDR3 is 12 amino acids long. From germline, CDR1 is LNHNV and CDR2 YYDKDF (reference sequence). The germline V and J ends were trimmed by 2 bases and 10 bases, with 9 bases remaining between them. The CDR3 nucleotides are TGTGCCACCAGCAGATACACTTCCGAGCAGTTCTTC. Translating it yields CATSRYTSEQFF.

The chain joins TRBV11-3 to TRBJ2-1; 12 bases align to TRBD2. The CDR3 totals 17 residues. Germline loops: CDR1 SGHNT, CDR2 YENEEA. Losses at the gene ends were 3 bases for V and 4 bases for J; bases not matched to a gene: 7. The CDR3 spells CASSFPLAGGKYNEQFF. In nucleotides, the CDR3 is TGTGCCAGCAGCTTTCCCCTAGCGGGGGGGAAGTACAATGAGCAGTTCTTC.

Worth noting for this clonotype: One end of the junction varies from germline; a read error may be responsible. The chain is built from TRBV10-1 and TRBJ2-2; 9 bases align to TRBD1. The CDR3 runs to 15 residues. Germline V gene lookup returns CDR1 WNHNN and CDR2 SYGVQD (reference sequence). The DNA of the CDR3 is TGCGCCAGCAGTGGGGGGACAGGGAACCCCGGGGAGCTGTTTTTT. Translating it yields CASSGGTGNPGELFF.

This clonotype was seen only a few times. This chain connects TRBV28 to TRBJ2-3; 13 positions agree with TRBD2. V lost 7 bases, J lost 6 bases, and 10 bases stayed unmatched. This CDR3 comprises 16 residues. Germline CDR1 is MDHEN and CDR2 is SYDVKM. CDR3 region: CASMSGTSGIRDTQYF. The DNA of the CDR3 is TGTGCCAGCATGTCCGGGACTAGCGGGATTAGGGATACGCAGTATTTT. Looking up the rest from reference TRBV28 and TRBJ2-3 gives the full variable domain: DVKVTQSSRYLVKRTGEKVFLECVQDMDHENMFWYRQDPGLGLRLIYFSYDVKMKEKGDIPEGYSVSREKKERFSLILESASTNQTSMYLCASMSGTSGIRDTQYFGPGTRLTVL.

Only a few counts were recorded for this clonotype. V is TRBV30 and J is TRBJ1-3, with a weak D call TRBD1 (6 bases). CDR3 length: 16 amino acids. Germline CDR1 and CDR2: GTSNPN and SVGIG (reference sequence). V dropped 0 bases and J dropped 1 base, with 13 bases sitting between them. CDR3 sequence: CAWSVRTALSGNTIYF. The CDR3 region has the DNA TGTGCCTGGAGTGTAAGGACAGCTCTTTCTGGAAACACCATATATTTT. Drawing the rest from reference TRBV30 and TRBJ1-3, the complete variable domain is SQTIHQWPATLVQPVGSPLSLECTVEGTSNPNLYWYRQAAGRGLQLLFYSVGIGQISSEVPQNLSASRPQDRQFILSSKKLLLSDSGFYLCAWSVRTALSGNTIYFGEGSWLTVV.

For the CDR3, the DNA is TGTGCCAGCAGTCCGGTTGTGAACACTGAAGCTTTCTTT. As protein: CASSPVVNTEAFF. V and J are TRBV12-3 or TRBV12-4 and TRBJ1-1, with D unclear. V was shortened by 5 bases and J by 0 bases, with 7 bases between the two germline ends. This CDR3 region has 13 residues.

In its sample, this clonotype was seen a few times. The chain uses TRBV7-2 and TRBJ2-6; D is unresolved. Germline V CDR1 and CDR2: SGHTA, FQGNSA. This CDR3 is 15 amino acids long. Trimming removed 5 bases at V and 0 bases at J, with 8 bases between. The CDR3 region is CASSRVSSGANVLTF. CDR3 in DNA: TGTGCCAGCAGCCGGGTCAGCTCTGGGGCCAACGTCCTGACTTTC.

This rearrangement joins TRBV5-1 to TRBJ2-7; tentatively, D is TRBD1 or TRBD2 (5 bases each). Germline CDR1 is SGHRS and CDR2 is YFSETQ. The V and J ends lost 1 base and 1 base respectively, with 9 bases between them. This CDR3 has 14 amino acids. DNA of the CDR3: TGCGCCAGCAGCTTGTCCGGGGCTTCCTACGAGCAGTACTTC. Protein: CASSLSGASYEQYF.

This clonotype was picked up many times. J is TRBJ2-1 and V is TRBV29-1; a possible D gene is TRBD1 (5 bases). There are 12 residues in the CDR3. Germline values: CDR1 SQVTM, CDR2 ANQGSEA. V gave up 3 bases and J gave up 8 bases, with 11 bases separating them. The CDR3 protein is CSVDARVHEQFF. The DNA for the CDR3 is TGCAGCGTTGACGCCAGGGTTCATGAGCAGTTCTTC.